The present T cell receptor beta chain was sequenced within a study of cytomegalovirus exposure and HLA in healthy donors. Overall study: Some 85 million unique TCRs, all from HLA-typed donors, were included in an early release of the data. General observations from the study: It was assumed in the presence/absence analyses that sequencing depth was roughly uniform across donors. Sequencing likely caused a cluster of highly shared sequence variants. Later genetic work tied a missense DCLRE1C variant to beta-chain V and J trimming.

A remark on this clone: Its target is unknown.

The CDR3 extends over 11 amino acids. V lost 5 bases and J lost 3, with 8 bases in between. Germline V gene sequence: CDR1 SQVTM, CDR2 ANQGSEA. 60 Vbeta and 13 Jbeta primers were used in PCR. Produced via immunoSEQ multiplex PCR; TCRdb's table is partial and in-frame only. Of some 190,000 clones in the sample, over 80% were seen once. The chain carries TRBV29-1 and TRBJ2-7, with unresolved D. Sequencing was done on a sample of PBMCs. This receptor was identified in a man in his forties in good health and CMV-seronegative. The CDR3 reads CSVRERYEQYF. CDR3 DNA: TGCAGCGTTCGAGAACGCTACGAGCAGTACTTC.